The sequence of this TCR beta chain was determined in a study of cytomegalovirus exposure and HLA in healthy donors. Overall study: The study's early data release held 80 million to 95 million unique TCRs from HLA-typed donors. Study-level results: Sequencing depth across donors, presence/absence analyses assumed, was roughly uniform.

The PCR used 60 Vbeta and 13 Jbeta primers. The protocol was immunoSEQ multiplex PCR, while the TCRdb copy is restricted to in-frame clones and leaves out a portion. Among about 120,000 clones listed, 75% to 80% were seen once. About this clone: The antigen is not known.

The source is a woman aged 25-40 years in good health and CMV-seronegative. Sequenced input: PBMCs.

As DNA, the CDR3 is TGTGCCAGCAGCTTAAGCCGACAGGGGTCTGGTGGCTACACCTTC. It yields the protein CASSLSRQGSGGYTF. V is TRBV7-2 and J is TRBJ1-2; 8 bases are a match to TRBD1. This CDR3 has 15 residues. Germline lookup yields CDR1 SGHTA and CDR2 FQGNSA. V lost 2 bases to trimming and J lost 7 bases; unmatched junction nucleotides: 9.